The present entry profiles one T cell receptor beta chain with its context. What it binds is not known. Second doses that came at about 4 or about 12 weeks were put together. CDR3 length: 15 residues. Germline values: CDR1 KGHSH, CDR2 LQKENI. The V and J ends lost 0 bases and 4 bases respectively, with 12 bases between them. Profiled with immunoSEQ multiplex PCR; TCRdb holds only in-frame clones, not every one. The repertoire consists of under 90,000 clones, with about four fifths occurring once and the leading ten covering about 1.3%. This sample is part of a study of T cell responses to AZD1222 COVID-19 vaccine. Whole-study findings and limits: Clonal diversity was possibly underestimated; the donors were predominantly white British and more often female. Compared with day 0, the breadth and depth of the Spike-specific TCR repertoire rose significantly after two doses of AZD1222.

The rearrangement joins TRBV18 to TRBJ1-2; D ambiguous. Here the sequenced sample was peripheral blood, taken 28 days after the second AZD1222 dose. The receptor comes from an adult who received the AZD1222 COVID-19 vaccine. The chain's CDR3 is CASSPPDASIYGYTF. DNA for the CDR3: TGTGCCAGCTCACCACCTGACGCCTCGATCTATGGCTACACCTTC.